Listed below are T cell receptor beta chains from one sample, sequenced in a study of identifying expanded T cells in peripheral blood. TCRdb's table, derived via immunoSEQ multiplex PCR, lists solely in-frame clones and lacks some. This sample has tens of thousands of clones; 84% occur once, and the top ten carry approximately 20%. The specimen sequenced was blood. The receptors stem from a person aged 18 to 69 in good health. CDR3s include the opening cysteine and the closing phenylalanine or tryptophan. D genes are given only for firm matches. Clone size is not always given. Where it is, it says once, few, many or a class for expanded clones.

j_call d_call v_call clone_size cdr3_aa cdr3_nt
TRBJ2-5 TRBD2 TRBV2 . CASKISAGQETQYF TGTGCCAGCAAGATATCAGCGGGACAAGAGACCCAGTACTTC
TRBJ2-3 . TRBV2 . CASSDPSLMTGRGTDTQYF TGTGCCAGCAGTGATCCCTCCTTGATGACAGGGAGGGGCACAGATACGCAGTATTTT
TRBJ2-3 TRBD2 TRBV18 few CASSPQGGADTQYF TGTGCCAGCTCACCGCAGGGAGGGGCAGATACGCAGTATTTT
TRBJ2-5 . TRBV7-2 . CASSRGETQYF TGTGCCAGCAGCCGAGGAGAGACCCAGTACTTC
TRBJ1-5 . TRBV30 few CAWSVKQGHQPQHF TGTGCCTGGAGTGTTAAACAGGGCCATCAGCCCCAGCATTTT
TRBJ2-3 TRBD2 TRBV4-1 once CASSQDLGLAGGPQYF TGCGCCAGCAGCCAAGATCTGGGACTAGCGGGAGGGCCGCAGTATTTT
TRBJ2-5 . TRBV9 . CASSVETQVQETQYF TGTGCCAGCAGCGTAGAAACCCAGGTCCAAGAGACCCAGTACTTC
TRBJ1-2 . TRBV20-1 . CSARAPEGYTF TGCAGTGCTAGAGCTCCAGAAGGCTACACCTTC
TRBJ2-3 . TRBV5-4 . CASSFGSGAADTQYF TGTGCCAGCAGCTTCGGGAGTGGGGCCGCAGATACGCAGTATTTT
TRBJ1-2 . TRBV7-2 . CASSLVPRTANYGYTF TGTGCCAGCAGCTTAGTTCCCCGGACGGCTAACTATGGCTACACCTTC
TRBJ1-6 TRBD1 TRBV6-5 . CASSPRGKDSPLHF TGTGCCAGCAGTCCCAGGGGGAAAGATTCACCCCTCCACTTT
TRBJ2-1 . TRBV11-3 . CASSLGTSQQFF TGTGCCAGCAGCTTAGGAACTAGTCAGCAGTTCTTC
TRBJ2-7 TRBD1 TRBV4-3 . CASSQDRTGGDEQYF TGCGCCAGCAGCCAAGATCGGACAGGGGGAGACGAGCAGTACTTC
TRBJ2-7 . TRBV7-2 . CASSLVRGSGYEQYF TGTGCCAGCAGCTTAGTAAGGGGATCAGGCTACGAGCAGTACTTC
TRBJ2-7 . TRBV27 once CASSLSGVVEQYF TGTGCCAGCAGTTTATCTGGGGTGGTCGAGCAGTACTTC
TRBJ1-1 TRBD1 TRBV6-5 . CASVGTGEMNTEAFF TGTGCCAGCGTTGGGACAGGGGAGATGAACACTGAAGCTTTCTTT
TRBJ1-2 . TRBV6-1 . CASRARGGYTF TGTGCCAGCAGAGCTAGGGGTGGCTACACCTTC
TRBJ2-5 . TRBV11-2 . CASSLNGGLLEETQYF TGTGCCAGCAGCTTAAACGGGGGGCTTTTAGAAGAGACCCAGTACTTC
TRBJ2-7 . TRBV6-6 . CASSPDRSSYEQYF TGTGCCAGCAGTCCAGACAGGAGCTCCTACGAGCAGTACTTC
TRBJ1-4 TRBD1 TRBV28 . CASSLPGQGHEKLFF TGTGCCAGCAGTCTACCGGGACAGGGGCATGAAAAACTGTTTTTT
TRBJ1-2 TRBD1 TRBV28 . CASSFGKGQGGGYTF TGTGCCAGCAGTTTCGGCAAGGGACAGGGCGGAGGCTACACCTTC
TRBJ2-2 . TRBV7-8 . CASRGGDGQRIGGRENTGELFF TGTGCCAGCAGGGGAGGGGACGGACAGCGAATAGGAGGGAGGGAGAACACCGGGGAGCTGTTTTTT
TRBJ1-2 . TRBV28 few CASHFNYGYTF TGTGCCAGTCACTTTAACTATGGCTACACCTTC
TRBJ1-2 . TRBV11-1 . CASSPFSGEATNGYTF TGTGCCAGCAGTCCTTTCTCGGGAGAGGCCACGAATGGCTACACCTTC
TRBJ1-5 . TRBV11-3 . CASSLSRSGLSNQPQHF TGTGCCAGCAGCTTGTCCCGGTCCGGGTTGAGCAATCAGCCCCAGCATTTT
TRBJ1-2 . TRBV6-5 few CASTRGALNYGYTF TGTGCCAGCACCCGGGGGGCCCTGAACTATGGCTACACCTTC
TRBJ2-3 . TRBV9 . CASSVGGIWDTQYF TGTGCCAGCAGCGTAGGCGGGATATGGGATACGCAGTATTTT
TRBJ2-6 . TRBV7-9 . CASTFDYSGANVLTF TGTGCCAGCACCTTCGATTACTCTGGGGCCAACGTCCTGACTTTC
TRBJ2-7 . TRBV2 . CASSDGQGYEQYF TGTGCCAGCAGTGATGGGCAGGGCTACGAGCAGTACTTC
TRBJ2-3 TRBD2 TRBV7-9 . CASSLTSGMTDTQYF TGTGCCAGCAGCTTAACTAGCGGCATGACAGATACGCAGTATTTT
TRBJ2-7 TRBD1 TRBV28 . CASSQAGTGVVYEQYF TGTGCCAGCAGCCAAGCCGGGACAGGGGTTGTCTACGAGCAGTACTTC
TRBJ2-2 . TRBV5-4 . CASSHQNTGELFF TGTGCCAGCAGCCACCAGAACACCGGGGAGCTGTTTTTT
TRBJ2-3 TRBD2 TRBV28 . CASSRRLAVSTDTQYF TGTGCCAGCAGCCGGAGACTAGCGGTCAGCACAGATACGCAGTATTTT
TRBJ2-1 TRBD2 TRBV10-3 . CATLTSGGIQQFF TGTGCCACCCTGACTAGCGGGGGAATCCAGCAGTTCTTC
TRBJ1-1 . TRBV7-2 . CASSQAELTEAFF TGTGCCAGCAGTCAAGCAGAGCTCACTGAAGCTTTCTTT
TRBJ2-2 . TRBV27 . CASSSSGGAVGIGELFF TGTGCCAGCAGTTCGTCCGGGGGTGCCGTCGGGATCGGGGAGCTGTTTTTT
TRBJ2-5 . TRBV7-9 . CASSLGSVWDQETQYF TGTGCCAGCAGCCTAGGGAGCGTCTGGGACCAAGAGACCCAGTACTTC
TRBJ2-2 . TRBV5-1 . CASSLERGGSTGELFF TGCGCCAGCAGCTTGGAACGAGGAGGGAGCACCGGGGAGCTGTTTTTT
TRBJ2-1 TRBD2 TRBV28 . CASIRTSSYNEQFF TGTGCCAGTATTCGGACTAGCTCCTACAATGAGCAGTTCTTC
TRBJ2-7 . TRBV7-3 . CASSLGEAVYEQYF TGTGCCAGCAGCTTAGGTGAGGCGGTCTACGAGCAGTACTTC
TRBJ1-5 . TRBV4-1 few CASSRDTGNNQPQHF TGCGCCAGCAGCCGAGATACAGGGAACAATCAGCCCCAGCATTTT
TRBJ2-1 . TRBV6-6 . CASTALESGNEQFF TGTGCCAGCACCGCACTAGAGTCAGGGAATGAGCAGTTCTTC
TRBJ2-1 . TRBV9 few CASSAEGAQNNEQFF TGTGCCAGCAGCGCCGAAGGGGCGCAAAATAATGAGCAGTTCTTC
TRBJ1-2 . TRBV6-5 few CASSGGVSGDGYTF TGTGCCAGCAGTGGCGGGGTGTCTGGAGATGGCTACACCTTC
TRBJ1-5 . TRBV11-2 few CASSLGVGQPQHF TGTGCCAGCAGCTTAGGGGTCGGTCAGCCCCAGCATTTT
TRBJ1-4 . TRBV18 . CASSPNPTGVTNEKLFF TGTGCCAGCTCCCCCAACCCGACAGGTGTAACTAATGAAAAACTGTTTTTT
TRBJ2-1 TRBD2 TRBV7-8 . CASSLSGTSGYNEQFF TGTGCCAGCAGCTTATCCGGGACTAGCGGATACAATGAGCAGTTCTTC
TRBJ2-7 . TRBV10-3 . CAISGEPTSYEQYF TGTGCCATCAGTGGAGAGCCGACTAGTTACGAGCAGTACTTC
TRBJ2-3 TRBD1 TRBV19 . CASSTRDRGSTDTQYF TGTGCCAGTAGTACCCGGGACAGGGGGAGCACAGATACGCAGTATTTT
TRBJ1-5 TRBD1 TRBV6-1 . CASTGQGGNQPQHF TGTGCCAGCACGGGACAGGGAGGCAATCAGCCCCAGCATTTT
TRBJ1-5 . TRBV19 . CASTQQRSGTGSNQPQHF TGTGCCAGCACTCAACAAAGATCCGGGACGGGTAGCAATCAGCCCCAGCATTTT
TRBJ2-7 TRBD2 TRBV7-9 . CASSYASGRSYEQYF TGTGCCAGCAGCTACGCTAGCGGGAGGTCCTACGAGCAGTACTTC
TRBJ1-4 . TRBV11-2 few CASRHTGYRVEKLFF TGTGCCAGCAGACACACAGGCTACAGGGTAGAAAAACTGTTTTTT
TRBJ2-2 . TRBV9 . CASSVDGTGELFF TGTGCCAGCAGCGTAGATGGGACCGGGGAGCTGTTTTTT
TRBJ2-7 . TRBV7-8 few CASSLGAGRSSYEQYF TGTGCCAGCAGCCTAGGGGCAGGCCGAAGCTCCTACGAGCAGTACTTC
TRBJ1-6 . TRBV7-2 . CASSHTGLGSPLHF TGTGCCAGCAGCCATACAGGGTTGGGTTCACCCCTCCACTTT